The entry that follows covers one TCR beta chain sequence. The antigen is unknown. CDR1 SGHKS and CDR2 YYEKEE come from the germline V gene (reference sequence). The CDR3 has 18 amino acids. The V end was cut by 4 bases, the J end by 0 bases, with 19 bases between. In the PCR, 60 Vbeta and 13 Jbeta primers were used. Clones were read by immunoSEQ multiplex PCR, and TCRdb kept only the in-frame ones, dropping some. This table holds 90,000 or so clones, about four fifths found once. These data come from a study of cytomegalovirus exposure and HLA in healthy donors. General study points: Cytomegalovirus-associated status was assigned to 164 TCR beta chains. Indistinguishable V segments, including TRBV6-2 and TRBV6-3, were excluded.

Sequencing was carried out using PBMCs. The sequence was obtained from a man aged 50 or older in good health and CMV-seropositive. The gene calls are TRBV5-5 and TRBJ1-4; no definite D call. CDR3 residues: CASSHDAGGIATNEKLFF. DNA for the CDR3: TGTGCCAGCAGCCATGACGCGGGAGGGATTGCAACTAATGAAAAACTGTTTTTT. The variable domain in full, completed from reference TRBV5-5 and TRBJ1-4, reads DAGVTQSPTHLIKTRGQQVTLRCSPISGHKSVSWYQQVLGQGPQFIFQYYEKEERGRGNFPDRFSARQFPNYSSELNVNALLLGDSALYLCASSHDAGGIATNEKLFFGSGTQLSVL.